This T cell receptor (beta chain) stems from a study of regulatory T cells in long-lasting Graves disease. Background on the study: For under 3 months, newly diagnosed Graves' patients had been taking antithyroid drugs. Whole-study findings and limits: Persistent disease samples used TRBV28, TRBJ1-2 and TRBJ2-5 preferentially.

This CDR3 region has 17 residues. In germline, CDR1 is LNHDA, CDR2 SQIVND (reference sequence). The V and J ends lost 8 bases and 1 base, in that order; junction bases with no gene match: 9. This clonotype occurred once. Its cognate antigen is unknown. Time point meaning: newly diagnosed GD, antithyroid drugs for less than 3 months. The TCR library used RNA extracted from PBMCs. In this cohort, patients came from an endocrinology department located in Xi'an, China. Tubes containing EDTA received 8 to 9.5 milliliters of drawn peripheral blood. CDR3-region Arm-PCR and iRepertoire HTBI primers produced the TCR beta libraries. TCRdb independently ran MiXCR on the multiplex PCR reads; one entry per CDR3 protein. The data contain about 310,000 distinct CDR3 sequences, over 15% of them singletons.

The rearrangement uses TRBV19 and TRBJ2-6, with 9 nucleotides matching TRBD1. The sample consisted of peripheral blood mononuclear cells (PBMCs), taken at new diagnosis, from a patient treated with antithyroid drugs. The clonotype was recovered from a female donor with Graves disease. The CDR3 here is CASGEGQGFSGANVLTF. In DNA, the CDR3 is TGTGCCAGTGGTGAGGGACAGGGTTTTTCTGGGGCCAACGTCCTGACTTTC. Complete variable domain (other parts from reference TRBV19 and TRBJ2-6): DGGITQSPKYLFRKEGQNVTLSCEQNLNHDAMYWYRQDPGQGLRLIYYSQIVNDFQKGDIAEGYSVSREKKESFPLTVTSAQKNPTAFYLCASGEGQGFSGANVLTFGAGSRLTVL.